One sample yielded the 17 T cell receptor beta chains listed below, sequenced in a study of molecular identifiers for immune sequencing clone quantification. TCRdb redid the calling of the PCR reads with MiXCR, one entry per CDR3 protein. The sample shows roughly 630,000 distinct CDR3 sequences, about 25% of them seen only once. Sample: naive CD8+ T cells from blood, with Jurkat cell RNA spiked in. The subset: FACS-sorted CD8+CD4-CCR7+CD45RA+ naive T cells. These receptors all stem from a human donor in good health. Some libraries in this study had Jurkat cell RNA spiked in.

There are many counts of this clonotype. V usage is TRBV4-3 and J usage is TRBJ1-4; D gene ambiguous. CDR1 is LGHNA, CDR2 YSLEER, per germline. CDR3 length: 16 amino acids. The V gene lost 1 base and the J gene lost 2 bases, with 11 bases spanning the gap. The CDR3 region has the DNA TGCGCCAGCAGCCAAGGAGCCCTGACGACTAATGAAAAACTGTTTTTT. Translating gives CASSQGALTTNEKLFF.

V gene TRBV20-1 combines with J gene TRBJ2-6, with D possibly being TRBD2 (7 bases). The V gene lost 8 bases and the J gene lost 0 bases, with 20 bases spanning the gap. Per germline, CDR1 DFQATT and CDR2 SNEGSKA (reference sequence). The length of the CDR3 is 17 residues. The CDR3 spells CSTQTIRGGSGANVLTF. The CDR3 DNA reads as TGCAGTACACAAACAATTAGGGGGGGCTCTGGGGCCAACGTCCTGACTTTC.

Ten or more counts support this clonotype. The CDR3 nucleotides are TGTGCCATCAGTGAGTCATCGGGGGGACACGAGCAGTACTTC. This translates into CAISESSGGHEQYF. The V gene is TRBV10-3, the J gene TRBJ2-7; 7 bases are shared with TRBD2. The CDR3 consists of 14 residues. The V gene end was trimmed by 0 bases and the J gene end by 5 bases; junction bases not matched to a gene: 4. In germline, CDR1 is ENHRY, CDR2 SYGVKD.

In this sample, this clonotype turned up many times. The chain uses TRBV29-1 and TRBJ1-5; TRBD1 might be the D (6 bases). The germline V gene encodes CDR1 SQVTM and CDR2 ANQGSEA. V was clipped by 7 bases and J by 0 bases, with 10 bases between them. This CDR3 comprises 13 residues. This CDR3 is CSAQQGSNQPQHF. For the CDR3, the DNA is TGCAGCGCCCAACAGGGTAGCAATCAGCCCCAGCATTTT. The complete variable domain, with remaining parts taken from reference TRBV29-1 and TRBJ1-5, reads SAVISQKPSRDICQRGTSLTIQCQVDSQVTMMFWYRQQPGQSLTLIATANQGSEATYESGFVIDKFPISRPNLTFSTLTVSNMSPEDSSIYLCSAQQGSNQPQHFGDGTRLSIL.

This clonotype was found a few times. The chain recombines TRBV6-2 or TRBV6-3 with TRBJ2-3, with D tentatively TRBD2 (6 bases). Trimming stripped 5 bases from V and 2 bases from J, with 14 bases between. The germline gives CDR1 MNHEY, CDR2 SVGEGT. The CDR3 runs to 15 residues. CDR3 in DNA: TGTGCCAGCAGTCGACTAGTGGGGACCACAGATACGCAGTATTTT. Its translation is CASSRLVGTTDTQYF.

Many counts were recorded for this clonotype. The rearrangement links TRBV5-8 to TRBJ2-3; TRBD1 aligns across 7 bases. The CDR3 extends over 17 amino acids. Germline lookup yields CDR1 SGHTS and CDR2 YDEGEE. Germline trimming cut 4 bases from V and 2 bases from J; bases unmatched to any gene: 13. For the CDR3, the DNA is TGTGCCAGCAGCCCGAACGCTTGGGACAGCCTCACAGATACGCAGTATTTT. Translating it yields CASSPNAWDSLTDTQYF.

V and J are TRBV6-1 and TRBJ1-1; D perhaps matches TRBD1 (5 bases). Germline-derived CDR1 and CDR2 are MNHNS and SASEGT. The V end was cut by 7 bases, the J end by 7 bases, with 16 bases between. The CDR3 is made up of 13 amino acids. This CDR3 is CASISTGHGEAFF. In DNA form, the CDR3 reads TGTGCCAGCATTTCTACGGGGCATGGTGAAGCTTTCTTT.

The genes are TRBV29-1 and TRBJ1-4; D is possibly TRBD1 (6 bases). CDR1 SQVTM and CDR2 ANQGSEA come from the germline V gene. Between the trimmed V and J ends, which lost 2 bases and 4 bases, there was a span of 8 bases. The CDR3 contains 13 residues. The CDR3 spells CSVETGFNEKLFF. CDR3 DNA: TGCAGCGTTGAAACAGGGTTTAATGAAAAACTGTTTTTT.

J is TRBJ1-1 and V is TRBV6-5; a weak D match, TRBD1 (5 bases). Trimming pared 2 bases from V and 6 bases from J, leaving 31 bases between. Germline loops: CDR1 MNHEY, CDR2 SVGAGI. The CDR3 spans 20 residues. CDR3: CASSYPTSEPGLVYLAEAFF. In nucleotides, the CDR3 is TGTGCCAGCAGTTACCCCACGTCCGAGCCGGGACTGGTTTATTTGGCTGAAGCTTTCTTT.

CDR3 nucleotides: TGTGCCAGCAGCCAAGTCACAGGACAGAGCCCCTACGAGCAGTACTTC. Translated: CASSQVTGQSPYEQYF. The V call is TRBV3-1, the J call TRBJ2-7, with D possibly being TRBD1 (6 bases). CDR1 is LGHDT, CDR2 YNNKEL, per germline (reference sequence). The CDR3 extends over 16 amino acids. Trimming pared 1 base from V and 2 bases from J, leaving 15 bases between.

As regards this clonotype: A much more abundant neighbour one base away suggests this may be a read error. V usage is TRBV4-1 and J usage is TRBJ2-3, with no clear D. This CDR3 contains 12 residues. The germline V and J ends were trimmed by 2 bases and 6 bases, with 6 bases remaining between them. Germline V lookup: CDR1 MGHRA, CDR2 YSYEKL. The CDR3 nucleotides read TGCGCCAGCAGCCAACGCCTGGATACGCAGTATTTT. It encodes CASSQRLDTQYF.

Concerning this clonotype itself: A read error may explain this, as a much larger clone is one base away. Since no conserved phenylalanine or tryptophan closes the CDR3, a read error is the likely cause. V gene TRBV20-1 combines with J gene TRBJ1-1; the D is unclear. The CDR3 contains 13 residues. V lost 2 bases to trimming and J lost 0 bases, with 7 bases between them. Germline lookup yields CDR1 DFQATT and CDR2 SNEGSKA (reference sequence). The CDR3 loop is CSARKTVNTEAFL. In nucleotides, the CDR3 is TGCAGTGCTAGAAAGACGGTGAACACTGAAGCTTTCCTT.

V is TRBV9 and J is TRBJ2-3; the D gene is possibly TRBD2 (5 bases). Germline-derived CDR1 and CDR2 are SGDLS and YYNGEE. The CDR3 covers 14 residues. V dropped 5 bases and J dropped 0 bases, with 10 bases sitting between them. CDR3 DNA: TGTGCCAGCAGTACCGGGATTAGCACAGATACGCAGTATTTT. Translation gives CASSTGISTDTQYF.

At least ten counts were recorded for this clonotype. The chain carries TRBV7-6 and TRBJ1-1; tentatively, D is TRBD1 (5 bases). The CDR3 spans 14 residues. Per the germline V gene, CDR1 is SGHVS and CDR2 is FNYEAQ. V was cut by 2 bases and J by 3 bases, with 10 bases left in between. In nucleotides, the CDR3 is TGTGCCAGCAGCTTATCAGGGCCTGACACTGAAGCTTTCTTT. It specifies CASSLSGPDTEAFF.

This chain links TRBV19 with TRBJ1-6, with D possibly being TRBD1 (5 bases). Germline assignment: CDR1 LNHDA and CDR2 SQIVND (reference sequence). This CDR3 spans 16 amino acids. Trimming shortened V by 4 bases and J by 4 bases, and 14 bases separated the two germline ends. CDR3 protein: CASSNRDLGYNSPLHF. The CDR3 DNA sequence: TGTGCCAGTAGTAACCGGGACCTGGGATATAATTCACCCCTCCACTTT.

This clonotype appeared a few times. The chain joins TRBV6-5 to TRBJ1-3; D ambiguous. Germline CDR1 is MNHEY and CDR2 is SVGAGI. The CDR3 extends over 14 amino acids. The V and J ends lost 5 bases and 0 bases respectively, with 8 bases between them. CDR3 in amino acids: CASSADSSGNTIYF. Here the CDR3 DNA reads TGTGCCAGCAGTGCCGATAGCTCTGGAAACACCATATATTTT.

This clonotype was found many times. The CDR3 loop is CASSLDATGTGFYTEAFF. CDR3 DNA sequence: TGTGCCAGCAGCTTAGATGCGACCGGGACAGGGTTTTACACTGAAGCTTTCTTT. The chain carries TRBV11-2 and TRBJ1-1; 9 bases are shared with TRBD1. The germline V gene has CDR1 SGHAT and CDR2 FQNNGV. J gave up 3 bases and V 0 bases, and 11 bases lay outside the gene matches. This CDR3 has 18 residues.